Listed below are T cell receptor beta chains from one sample, sequenced in a study of OX40 agonist ivuxolimab in advanced cancers. Repertoires were generated with immunoSEQ multiplex PCR, while TCRdb's copy carries only in-frame clones and drops some. The sample consists of fewer than 100,000 clones, roughly 83% of them appearing once. The starting material was CD4+ or CD8+ T cells sorted from blood, obtained in a trial of the OX40 agonist ivuxolimab. The receptor source for this set is an adult with an advanced solid tumor such as melanoma, head and neck, liver or kidney cancer. Both conserved end residues are part of each CDR3. Each record gives: V gene, D gene, J gene, CDR3 length, clone size, CDR3 protein, CDR3 DNA. D genes are given only for firm matches. Only some rows state a clone size, as once, few, many or a class for expanded clones.

v_call: TRBV18
d_call: TRBD1
j_call: TRBJ1-3
cdr3_length: 15
clone_size: -
cdr3_aa: CASSPGQGFGNTIYF
cdr3_nt: TGTGCCAGCTCACCAGGACAGGGGTTCGGAAACACCATATATTTT

v_call: TRBV11-3
d_call: -
j_call: TRBJ1-1
cdr3_length: 13
clone_size: -
cdr3_aa: CASSPSGYTEAFF
cdr3_nt: TGTGCCAGCAGCCCGTCCGGGTACACTGAAGCTTTCTTT

v_call: TRBV6-5
d_call: TRBD1
j_call: TRBJ1-5
cdr3_length: 15
clone_size: -
cdr3_aa: CASRSYRGGTQPQHF
cdr3_nt: TGTGCCAGCAGGTCGTACAGGGGGGGTACTCAGCCCCAGCATTTT

v_call: TRBV7-6
d_call: TRBD1
j_call: TRBJ2-7
cdr3_length: 12
clone_size: -
cdr3_aa: CASKGQGGEQYF
cdr3_nt: TGTGCCAGCAAGGGACAGGGGGGCGAGCAGTACTTC

v_call: TRBV6-4
d_call: -
j_call: TRBJ2-3
cdr3_length: 16
clone_size: -
cdr3_aa: CASSDSAGFSTDTQYF
cdr3_nt: TGTGCCAGCAGTGACTCGGCAGGGTTTAGCACAGATACGCAGTATTTT

v_call: TRBV18
d_call: -
j_call: TRBJ2-7
cdr3_length: 13
clone_size: -
cdr3_aa: CASSPGERYEQYF
cdr3_nt: TGTGCCAGCTCACCAGGGGAGAGGTACGAGCAGTACTTC

v_call: TRBV6-5
d_call: -
j_call: TRBJ1-4
cdr3_length: 13
clone_size: -
cdr3_aa: CASSPAGPTQLFF
cdr3_nt: TGTGCCAGCAGTCCCGCTGGGCCGACTCAACTGTTTTTT

v_call: TRBV10-3
d_call: -
j_call: TRBJ2-1
cdr3_length: 12
clone_size: -
cdr3_aa: CAISDNNNEQFF
cdr3_nt: TGTGCCATCAGTGACAATAACAATGAGCAGTTCTTC

v_call: TRBV6-5
d_call: -
j_call: TRBJ2-6
cdr3_length: 16
clone_size: few
cdr3_aa: CASSYLLSSGANVLTF
cdr3_nt: TGTGCCAGCAGTTACCTCCTTAGCTCTGGGGCCAACGTCCTGACTTTC

v_call: TRBV4-3
d_call: -
j_call: TRBJ1-1
cdr3_length: 17
clone_size: -
cdr3_aa: CASSQDIRQSLNTEAFF
cdr3_nt: TGCGCCAGCAGCCAAGATATTAGACAGTCTCTAAACACTGAAGCTTTCTTT

v_call: TRBV4-3
d_call: TRBD1
j_call: TRBJ1-5
cdr3_length: 20
clone_size: -
cdr3_aa: CASSQPLRQGRGGIMQPQHF
cdr3_nt: TGCGCCAGCAGCCAACCTTTACGACAGGGACGAGGGGGTATTATGCAGCCCCAGCATTTT

v_call: TRBV9
d_call: TRBD1
j_call: TRBJ2-4
cdr3_length: 16
clone_size: -
cdr3_aa: CASSVGQGARRNIQYF
cdr3_nt: TGTGCCAGCAGCGTCGGACAGGGGGCGCGGAGGAACATTCAGTACTTC

v_call: TRBV7-9
d_call: TRBD2
j_call: TRBJ2-2
cdr3_length: 17
clone_size: -
cdr3_aa: CASSLDRAGGPTGELFF
cdr3_nt: TGTGCCAGCAGCTTAGATCGGGCGGGAGGGCCCACCGGGGAGCTGTTTTTT

v_call: TRBV11-3
d_call: -
j_call: TRBJ1-1
cdr3_length: 13
clone_size: -
cdr3_aa: CASSLVVGTEAFF
cdr3_nt: TGTGCCAGCAGCTTAGTGGTAGGCACTGAAGCTTTCTTT

v_call: TRBV7-9
d_call: -
j_call: TRBJ1-1
cdr3_length: 15
clone_size: -
cdr3_aa: CASSLVQFSNTEAFF
cdr3_nt: TGTGCCAGCAGCTTAGTGCAGTTTTCGAACACTGAAGCTTTCTTT

v_call: TRBV5-1
d_call: TRBD1
j_call: TRBJ2-2
cdr3_length: 16
clone_size: -
cdr3_aa: CASSLAWDRNTGELFF
cdr3_nt: TGCGCCAGCAGCTTGGCCTGGGACAGGAACACCGGGGAGCTGTTTTTT

v_call: TRBV16
d_call: -
j_call: TRBJ2-4
cdr3_length: 16
clone_size: -
cdr3_aa: CASSQSWELAKNIQYF
cdr3_nt: TGTGCCAGCAGCCAATCCTGGGAGCTAGCCAAAAACATTCAGTACTTC

v_call: TRBV7-2
d_call: -
j_call: TRBJ1-3
cdr3_length: 14
clone_size: -
cdr3_aa: CASVLTVTGNTIYF
cdr3_nt: TGTGCCAGCGTCTTGACAGTTACTGGAAACACCATATATTTT

v_call: TRBV28
d_call: TRBD1
j_call: TRBJ1-2
cdr3_length: 14
clone_size: once
cdr3_aa: CATRGQGYNYGYTF
cdr3_nt: TGTGCCACCCGGGGACAGGGATATAACTATGGCTACACCTTC

v_call: TRBV5-4
d_call: TRBD2
j_call: TRBJ2-1
cdr3_length: 16
clone_size: -
cdr3_aa: CASSLAGGGLVNEQFF
cdr3_nt: TGTGCCAGCAGCTTGGCGGGGGGAGGGCTAGTAAATGAGCAGTTCTTC

v_call: TRBV6-6
d_call: TRBD2
j_call: TRBJ2-3
cdr3_length: 13
clone_size: few
cdr3_aa: CASELAGGDTQYF
cdr3_nt: TGTGCCAGTGAACTAGCGGGAGGGGATACGCAGTATTTT

v_call: TRBV7-3
d_call: -
j_call: TRBJ1-6
cdr3_length: 15
clone_size: -
cdr3_aa: CASSLNGLYNSPLHF
cdr3_nt: TGTGCCAGCAGCTTAAACGGGCTCTATAATTCACCCCTCCACTTT

v_call: TRBV28
d_call: -
j_call: TRBJ2-1
cdr3_length: 16
clone_size: -
cdr3_aa: CASSLLTVWGRGEQFF
cdr3_nt: TGTGCCAGCAGTTTATTGACGGTCTGGGGTAGGGGTGAGCAGTTCTTC

v_call: TRBV4-1
d_call: -
j_call: TRBJ2-3
cdr3_length: 14
clone_size: -
cdr3_aa: CASSQDERVDTQYF
cdr3_nt: TGCGCCAGCAGCCAAGACGAAAGGGTAGATACGCAGTATTTT

v_call: TRBV9
d_call: -
j_call: TRBJ2-2
cdr3_length: 13
clone_size: -
cdr3_aa: CASSTRVPGELFF
cdr3_nt: TGTGCCAGCAGCACCAGGGTGCCCGGGGAGCTGTTTTTT

v_call: TRBV18
d_call: -
j_call: TRBJ1-3
cdr3_length: 15
clone_size: once
cdr3_aa: CASSPVSSSGNTIYF
cdr3_nt: TGTGCCAGCTCACCCGTCTCGAGCTCTGGAAACACCATATATTTT